The 9 T cell receptor beta chains in this list originate from one sample, sequenced in a study of Ad26.COV2.S vaccination and SARS-CoV-2 variants. The treatment: some 19 received Ad26.COV2.S at low or high dose, single or two shots; several received placebo; per-sample allocation not given. Specimen acquisition occurred on day 63 following the initial vaccine or placebo injection. Here immunoSEQ multiplex PCR was the method, and the copy in TCRdb shows in-frame clones only, minus some. The sample shows about 400,000 clones, approximately 91% of them seen only once. The input for sequencing was peripheral blood, taken in a trial of Ad26.COV2.S vaccine versus placebo. The receptors come from a person between 18 and 65 years old who received the Ad26.COV2.S COVID-19 vaccine or a placebo.

Here the CDR3 reads CASSQQGMNTEAFF. The DNA of the CDR3 is TGTGCCAGCAGCCAACAGGGTATGAACACTGAAGCTTTCTTT. The chain employs TRBV5-5 and TRBJ1-1; a possible D gene is TRBD1 (6 bases). The CDR3 has 14 residues. Germline V gives CDR1 SGHKS, CDR2 YYEKEE (reference sequence). V was pared by 4 bases and J by 0 bases, with 10 bases between.

The chain is built from TRBV2 and TRBJ2-2; D not certain. Germline-derived CDR1 and CDR2 are SNHLY and FYNNEI. Trimming pared 0 bases from V and 6 bases from J, leaving 5 bases between. The CDR3 length is 13 residues. CDR3 region: CASSEARAGELFF. The CDR3 DNA follows: TGTGCCAGCAGTGAAGCAAGGGCCGGGGAGCTGTTTTTT.

V usage is TRBV27 and J usage is TRBJ1-6, with unresolved D. The CDR3 totals 15 residues. With 7 bases removed from V and 7 bases from J, the gap between germline ends came to 17 bases. Germline CDR1 reads MNHEY; CDR2 reads SMNVEV (reference sequence). The CDR3 sequence is CASKVSAWNNSPLHF. CDR3 bases: TGTGCCAGCAAGGTTTCTGCCTGGAACAATTCACCCCTCCACTTT.

The chain joins TRBV6-5 to TRBJ2-2; 14 nucleotides agree with TRBD2. Germline-derived CDR1 and CDR2 are MNHEY and SVGAGI. This CDR3 has 15 amino acids. J was trimmed by 7 bases and V by 7 bases; bases with no gene match: 5. This CDR3 is CASKGLAGVGGELFF. The CDR3 bases are TGTGCCAGCAAGGGACTAGCGGGAGTCGGCGGGGAGCTGTTTTTT.

The chain is built from TRBV20-1 and TRBJ1-2; no clear D. The germline V gene has CDR1 DFQATT and CDR2 SNEGSKA (reference sequence). The CDR3 is 10 residues long. The V and J ends lost 7 bases and 7 bases respectively, with 10 bases between them. CDR3 in DNA: TGCAGTGGGACGGTTGGTGGCTACACCTTC. It specifies CSGTVGGYTF.

The gene calls are TRBV2 and TRBJ1-2; D gene uncertain. The germline V gene encodes CDR1 SNHLY and CDR2 FYNNEI. V lost 8 bases to trimming and J lost 4 bases, with 8 bases between them. The CDR3 runs to 11 residues. CDR3 sequence (DNA): TGTGCCAGCCATGACCTCTATGGCTACACCTTC. Amino acids: CASHDLYGYTF. Filled out from reference TRBV2 and TRBJ1-2, the complete variable domain reads EPEVTQTPSHQVTQMGQEVILRCVPISNHLYFYWYRQILGQKVEFLVSFYNNEISEKSEIFDDQFSVERPDGSNFTLKIRSTKLEDSAMYFCASHDLYGYTFGSGTRLTVV.

The rearrangement joins TRBV7-6 to TRBJ2-1; D not certain. Per germline, CDR1 SGHVS and CDR2 FNYEAQ. V lost 4 bases to trimming and J lost 9 bases, with 10 bases between them. CDR3 length: 12 amino acids. Here the CDR3 reads CASSYIGSEQFF. CDR3 coding DNA: TGTGCCAGCAGCTACATTGGTAGTGAGCAGTTCTTC.

The CDR3 sequence is CASSLSPFAPLHF. DNA of the CDR3: TGTGCCAGCAGCTTGTCTCCTTTCGCACCCCTCCACTTT. The J gene is TRBJ1-6, the V gene TRBV5-5; D gene unclear. The CDR3 is 13 amino acids. The germline CDR1 and CDR2 sequences are SGHKS and YYEKEE (reference sequence). The V end lost 1 base, the J end lost 11 bases, and 10 bases lay between the germline ends. The variable domain in full, with the rest retrieved from reference TRBV5-5 and TRBJ1-6, is DAGVTQSPTHLIKTRGQQVTLRCSPISGHKSVSWYQQVLGQGPQFIFQYYEKEERGRGNFPDRFSARQFPNYSSELNVNALLLGDSALYLCASSLSPFAPLHFGNGTRLTVT.

CDR3 amino acids: CASSPRGGDLANVLTF. The CDR3, as DNA: TGTGCCAGCAGCCCCCGGGGAGGGGACTTGGCCAACGTCCTGACTTTC. The chain couples TRBV9 to TRBJ2-6; 7 bases fit TRBD2. The V gene's germline CDR1 is SGDLS and CDR2 YYNGEE. V trimming: 4 bases; J trimming: 6 bases; junction bases outside the gene matches: 10. The CDR3 spans 16 residues. The complete variable domain, with remaining parts taken from reference TRBV9 and TRBJ2-6, reads DSGVTQTPKHLITATGQRVTLRCSPRSGDLSVYWYQQSLDQGLQFLIQYYNGEERAKGNILERFSAQQFPDLHSELNLSSLELGDSALYFCASSPRGGDLANVLTFGAGSRLTVL.